The 2 T cell receptor beta chains in this list originate from one sample, sequenced in a study of OX40 agonist ivuxolimab in advanced cancers. TCRdb's table, derived via immunoSEQ multiplex PCR, lists solely in-frame clones and lacks some. The sample has fewer than 85,000 clones, 80% seen once. The sequenced sample was CD4+ or CD8+ T cells sorted from blood, obtained in a trial of the OX40 agonist ivuxolimab. Source of these receptors: an adult with an advanced solid tumor such as melanoma, head and neck, liver or kidney cancer.

The chain is built from TRBV28 and TRBJ2-1, with 8 bases lining up with TRBD1. Germline V lookup: CDR1 MDHEN, CDR2 SYDVKM. The CDR3 is 13 residues long. The J segment lost 9 bases and the V segment lost 6 bases, leaving 7 bases of the junction unmatched. CDR3 sequence reads: CASSGQGKGEQFF. Written as DNA, the CDR3 is TGTGCCAGCAGCGGACAGGGTAAGGGTGAGCAGTTCTTC.

In nucleotides, the CDR3 is TGTGCCAGCAGTTTGGCTAGCCATTACAATGAGCAGTTCTTC. Translation gives CASSLASHYNEQFF. The rearrangement links TRBV28 to TRBJ2-1; TRBD2 is a possible D gene (5 bases). The V and J ends lost 3 bases and 4 bases respectively, with 10 bases between them. From germline, CDR1 is MDHEN and CDR2 SYDVKM. The CDR3 runs to 14 residues.